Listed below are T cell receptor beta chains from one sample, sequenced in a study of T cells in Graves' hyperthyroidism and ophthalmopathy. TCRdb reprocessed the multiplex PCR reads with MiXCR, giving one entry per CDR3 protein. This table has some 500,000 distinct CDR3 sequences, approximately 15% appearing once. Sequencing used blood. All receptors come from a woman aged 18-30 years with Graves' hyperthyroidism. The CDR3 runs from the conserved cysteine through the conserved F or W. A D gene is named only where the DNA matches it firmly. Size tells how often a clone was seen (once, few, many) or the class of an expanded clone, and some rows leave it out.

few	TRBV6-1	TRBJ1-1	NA	TGTGCCAGCGGCGACGGCGCTGAAGCTTTCTTT	CASGDGAEAFF
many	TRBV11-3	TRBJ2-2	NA	TGTGCCAGCAGCTTAAGCCCTAGCCTGAACACCGGGGAGCTGTTTTTT	CASSLSPSLNTGELFF
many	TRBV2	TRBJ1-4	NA	TGTGCCAGCACCGGGATACGATCTAATGAAAAACTGTTTTTT	CASTGIRSNEKLFF
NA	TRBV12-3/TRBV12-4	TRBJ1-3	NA	TGTGCCAGCAGTTTAGCGACAGGCCCCTCTGGAAACACCATATATTTT	CASSLATGPSGNTIYF
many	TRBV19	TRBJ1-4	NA	TGTGCCAGTGCTAACCGGGAAAAACTGTTTTTT	CASANREKLFF
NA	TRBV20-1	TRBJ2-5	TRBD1	TGCAGTGCTAGAGATCAGGGACAGGGGGATTGGGAGACCCAGTACTTC	CSARDQGQGDWETQYF
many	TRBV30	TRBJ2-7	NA	TGTGCCTGGAGTCCGGGTAACGAGCAGTACTTC	CAWSPGNEQYF
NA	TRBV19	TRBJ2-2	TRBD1	TGTGCCAAACAGGGGTACACCGGGGAGCTGTTTTTT	CAKQGYTGELFF
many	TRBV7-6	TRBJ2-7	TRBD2	TGTGCCAGCAGCTTAGGAGGAGGGAGGGCTGGCTCCTACGAGCAGTACTTC	CASSLGGGRAGSYEQYF
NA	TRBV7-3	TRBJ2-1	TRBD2	TGTGCCAGCAGCACCGGACTAGCGGGAGGGAGTGAGCAGTTCTTC	CASSTGLAGGSEQFF
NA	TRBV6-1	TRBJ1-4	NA	TGTGCCAGCAGTGCCGGACAGTCAACTAATGAAAAACTGTTTTTT	CASSAGQSTNEKLFF
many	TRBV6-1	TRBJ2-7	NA	TGTGCCAGCAGTTCCCCGCCCGTAATCGGCGAGCAGTACTTC	CASSSPPVIGEQYF
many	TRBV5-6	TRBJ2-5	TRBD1	TGTGCCAGCACTACAGGGGAAGAGACCCAGTACTTC	CASTTGEETQYF
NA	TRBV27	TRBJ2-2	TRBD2	TGTGCCAGCAGTCGACTAGCGGGACTCAAGGCGGGGACCGGGGAGCTGTTTTTT	CASSRLAGLKAGTGELFF
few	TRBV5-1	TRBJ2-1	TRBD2	TGCGCCAGCAGCATTAGCGGGAGAGACAATGAGCAGTTCTTC	CASSISGRDNEQFF
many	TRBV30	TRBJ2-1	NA	TGTGCCTGGAGTGTCCGGCAATCAACGCAGTTCTTC	CAWSVRQSTQFF
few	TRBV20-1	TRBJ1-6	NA	TGCAGTGCTAGGAACCCAGCGAGCTCCTATAATTCACCCCTCCACTTT	CSARNPASSYNSPLHF
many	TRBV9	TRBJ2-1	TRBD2	TGTGCCAGCAGTCAGCGGGAGGGCCGTTATGAGCAGTTCTTC	CASSQREGRYEQFF
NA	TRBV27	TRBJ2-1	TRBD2	TGTGCCAGCAGTCCCCAACTAGCGGGAGGGCCGGGCAATGAGCAGTTCTTC	CASSPQLAGGPGNEQFF
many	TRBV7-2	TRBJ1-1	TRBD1	TGTGCCAGCAGCTTTGGACAGGGGGACACTGAAGCTTTCTTT	CASSFGQGDTEAFF
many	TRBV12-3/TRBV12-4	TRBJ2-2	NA	TGTGCCAGCAGTTTGGATGGGAACACCGGGGAGCTGTTTTTT	CASSLDGNTGELFF
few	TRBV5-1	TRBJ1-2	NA	TGCGCCAGCAGCTTGGAGGGGTTGGGGGCCCATGGCTACACCTTC	CASSLEGLGAHGYTF
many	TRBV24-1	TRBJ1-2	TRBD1	TGTGCCACCAGCGGGACAGCTAACTATGGCTACACCTTC	CATSGTANYGYTF
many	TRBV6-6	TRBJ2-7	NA	TGTGCCAGCAGTTACCGGTGGGGTTCAGAGGACTCCTACGAGCAGTACTTC	CASSYRWGSEDSYEQYF